The 4 T cell receptor beta chains listed next were all sequenced from one sample in a study of control samples from healthy donors and cancer patients. Here immunoSEQ multiplex PCR was the method, and the copy in TCRdb shows in-frame clones only, minus some. The sample holds 150,000 to 200,000 clones, 75% to 95% seen once. Sequences were obtained from blood. These receptors were obtained from a woman aged 40-49 years in good health.

The gene calls are TRBV5-1 and TRBJ1-4, with D hard to call. This CDR3 is 13 amino acids long. Per germline, CDR1 SGHRS and CDR2 YFSETQ. The V and J ends lost 2 bases and 6 bases respectively, with 8 bases between them. The chain's CDR3 is CASSLLGDEKLFF. The CDR3 DNA sequence: TGCGCCAGCAGCTTATTGGGTGATGAAAAACTGTTTTTT.

This chain uses TRBV5-1 with TRBJ2-3; D assignment may be TRBD1 or TRBD2 (5 bases each). The CDR3 contains 17 residues. Germline CDR1 is SGHRS and CDR2 is YFSETQ. The V gene lost 4 bases and the J gene lost 0 bases, with 18 bases spanning the gap. The CDR3 bases are TGCGCCAGCAGCCGAACGATGGGCAGGGAGAGCACAGATACGCAGTATTTT. It translates to CASSRTMGRESTDTQYF.

The chain has TRBV7-9 and TRBJ2-4, with a possible D match to TRBD1 (6 bases). Germline V gene lookup returns CDR1 SEHNR and CDR2 FQNEAQ (reference sequence). Trimming pared 3 bases from V and 1 base from J, leaving 10 bases between. This CDR3 spans 15 amino acids. CDR3 amino acids: CASSFGGGAKNIQYF. For the CDR3, the DNA is TGTGCCAGCAGCTTTGGGGGCGGGGCCAAAAACATTCAGTACTTC.

The chain joins TRBV14 to TRBJ1-3, with a weak D call TRBD1 (6 bases). There are 14 residues in the CDR3. Deletions cut 6 bases from V and 4 bases from J, with 13 bases between. The germline V gene has CDR1 SGHDN and CDR2 FVKESK. The CDR3 DNA is TGTGCCAGCAGAACAGGGATGGAAGGAAACACCATATATTTT. Protein sequence: CASRTGMEGNTIYF.